The entry below describes one T cell receptor beta chain. The record originates from a study of cytomegalovirus exposure and HLA in healthy donors. Germline CDR1 SGHRS, CDR2 YFSETQ. The V end was cut by 2 bases, the J end by 9 bases, with 18 bases between. The CDR3 has 15 residues. Amplification used 60 Vbeta primers and 13 Jbeta primers. Produced via immunoSEQ multiplex PCR; TCRdb's table is partial and in-frame only. The sample carries about 77,000 clones, roughly 78% recorded once. Sequencing was done on a sample of PBMCs. The TCR comes from a man between 40 and 49 years old in good health and CMV-seronegative. The chain carries TRBV5-1 and TRBJ2-1; the D gene is possibly TRBD1 (6 bases). CDR3 in DNA: TGCGCCAGCAGCTTCCCGGACGGGACAAAGGGTGAGCAGTTCTTC. This encodes CASSFPDGTKGEQFF.